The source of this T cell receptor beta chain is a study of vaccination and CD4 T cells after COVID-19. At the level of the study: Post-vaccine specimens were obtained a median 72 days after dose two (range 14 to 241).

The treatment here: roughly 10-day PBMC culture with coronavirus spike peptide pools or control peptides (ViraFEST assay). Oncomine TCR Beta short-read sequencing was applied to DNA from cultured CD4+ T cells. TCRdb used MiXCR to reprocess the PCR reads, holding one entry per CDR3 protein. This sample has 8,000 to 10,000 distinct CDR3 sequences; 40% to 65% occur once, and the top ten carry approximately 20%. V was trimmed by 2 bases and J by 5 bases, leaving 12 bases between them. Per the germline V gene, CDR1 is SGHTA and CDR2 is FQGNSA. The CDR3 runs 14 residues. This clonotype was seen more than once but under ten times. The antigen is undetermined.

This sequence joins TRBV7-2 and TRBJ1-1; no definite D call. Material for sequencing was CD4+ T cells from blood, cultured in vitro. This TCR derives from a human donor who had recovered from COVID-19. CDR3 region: CASSLLPMGTEAFF. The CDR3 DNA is TGTGCCAGCAGCTTACTCCCAATGGGGACTGAAGCTTTCTTT.